Below, one T cell receptor beta chain is given with its context. Its antigen is undetermined. The table came from immunoSEQ multiplex PCR; TCRdb's copy has only in-frame clones and leaves some out. Here the sample spans roughly 87,000 clones, about nine tenths being singletons. This record comes from a study of PD-L1 blockade in urothelial cancer. Background on the study: Patients' histories included 0 to 3 prior chemotherapy regimens. Points from the study as a whole: In blood sampled pretreatment, TCR clonality below the median predicted better survival.

Urothelial carcinoma, locally advanced or metastatic, affected the patients. Per germline, CDR1 KGHSH and CDR2 LQKENI. The CDR3 extends over 17 amino acids. Germline trimming cut 2 bases from V and 2 bases from J; bases unmatched to any gene: 8. The J gene is TRBJ2-3, the V gene TRBV18; TRBD2 matches at 9 bases. The sequence came from a woman in her 70s with urothelial cancer. The sequences come from PBMCs, collected around atezolizumab (anti-PD-L1) treatment. CDR3 in DNA: TGTGCCAGCTCACCATTTTCAGTAGCGGGAGCCACAGATACGCAGTATTTT. It is translated as CASSPFSVAGATDTQYF.